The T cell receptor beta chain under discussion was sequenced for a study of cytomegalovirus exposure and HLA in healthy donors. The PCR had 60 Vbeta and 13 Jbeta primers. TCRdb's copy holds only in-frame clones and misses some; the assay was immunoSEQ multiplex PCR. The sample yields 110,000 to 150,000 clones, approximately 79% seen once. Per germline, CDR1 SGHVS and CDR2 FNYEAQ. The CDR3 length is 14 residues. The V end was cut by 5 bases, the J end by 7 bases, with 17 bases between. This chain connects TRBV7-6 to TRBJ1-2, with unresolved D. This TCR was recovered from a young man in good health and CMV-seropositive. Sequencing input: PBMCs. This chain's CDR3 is CASSNSDRGGGYTF. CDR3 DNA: TGTGCCAGCAGCAACTCAGATCGGGGAGGTGGCTACACCTTC.